Listed below are T cell receptor beta chains from one sample, sequenced in a study of blood T cells in healthy people across ages. TCRdb redid the calling of the 5' RACE reads with MiXCR, one entry per CDR3 protein. Of approximately 880,000 distinct CDR3 sequences in the sample, roughly 52% are singletons; the top ten hold roughly an eighth. The material sequenced was blood. These receptors were taken from a young man in good health. The CDR3 runs from the conserved cysteine through the conserved F or W. D genes are given only for firm matches. Clone size is not always given. Where it is, it says once, few, many or a class for expanded clones.

abundance	j_gene	v_gene	d_gene	CDR3aa	CDR3nt
few	TRBJ2-7	TRBV5-1	TRBD2	CASSLGAGGPDEQYF	TGCGCCAGCAGCTTAGGAGCGGGGGGGCCAGACGAGCAGTACTTC
.	TRBJ1-4	TRBV29-1	.	CSASRQAEKLFF	TGCAGCGCTAGCCGACAGGCGGAAAAACTGTTTTTT
once	TRBJ1-5	TRBV6-1	.	CASSENPGAGNQPQHF	TGTGCCAGCAGTGAAAACCCAGGGGCTGGCAATCAGCCCCAGCATTTT
.	TRBJ1-6	TRBV6-2/TRBV6-3	TRBD1	CASSRTGQGNSPLHF	TGTGCCAGCAGCCGAACTGGACAGGGAAATTCACCCCTCCACTTT
few	TRBJ2-1	TRBV28	TRBD2	CASSSSGGPTYNEQFF	TGTGCCAGCAGTTCTAGCGGGGGGCCCACCTACAATGAGCAGTTCTTC
few	TRBJ2-1	TRBV7-2	.	CASSSVERGEQFF	TGTGCCAGCAGCTCGGTCGAGAGGGGTGAGCAGTTCTTC
.	TRBJ2-4	TRBV4-1	.	CAGSLRGSIQYF	TGCGCCGGCAGCCTTCGGGGGAGCATTCAGTACTTC
.	TRBJ1-1	TRBV2	.	CASSGMGGRIYKPEAFF	TGTGCCAGCAGCGGAATGGGGGGGCGCATTTACAAACCTGAAGCTTTCTTT
.	TRBJ2-4	TRBV11-2	.	CASSSPTVLAKNIQYF	TGTGCCAGCAGCTCCCCCACGGTACTAGCCAAAAACATTCAGTACTTC
.	TRBJ2-1	TRBV6-2/TRBV6-3	.	CASSYEEQHVQFF	TGTGCCAGCAGTTACGAGGAGCAGCACGTGCAGTTCTTC
few	TRBJ2-1	TRBV6-5	.	CASRPPSTWNEQFF	TGTGCCAGCAGGCCCCCCTCAACCTGGAATGAGCAGTTCTTC
once	TRBJ2-3	TRBV7-9	.	CAIQGTQAATQYF	TGTGCCATCCAGGGGACACAGGCAGCTACGCAGTATTTT
.	TRBJ2-2	TRBV3-1	TRBD1	CASSQKKGATGELFF	TGTGCCAGCAGCCAAAAGAAGGGGGCCACCGGGGAGCTGTTTTTT
few	TRBJ1-4	TRBV25-1	.	CASSEDWSQYEKLFF	TGTGCCAGCAGCGAAGATTGGTCTCAGTATGAAAAACTGTTTTTT
.	TRBJ2-4	TRBV24-1	.	CATSDREVQYF	TGTGCCACCAGTGACCGTGAAGTTCAGTACTTC
few	TRBJ2-2	TRBV5-1	.	CASSSNLTGELFF	TGCGCCAGCAGCAGTAACCTGACCGGGGAGCTGTTTTTT
.	TRBJ2-7	TRBV6-1	.	CASSQSRGGTYEQYF	TGTGCCAGCAGCCAAAGCAGGGGCGGAACCTACGAGCAGTACTTC
.	TRBJ1-1	TRBV6-1	TRBD1	CASSEGRGGGGTEAFF	TGTGCCAGCAGTGAAGGCCGGGGAGGGGGCGGCACTGAAGCTTTCTTT
few	TRBJ2-7	TRBV20-1	TRBD1	CSASQGAVGKEQYF	TGCAGTGCTAGCCAGGGGGCAGTCGGTAAGGAGCAGTACTTC
.	TRBJ1-2	TRBV5-1	.	CASSLGSTAYGYTF	TGCGCCAGCAGCTTGGGGAGTACCGCTTATGGCTACACCTTC
few	TRBJ2-1	TRBV27	TRBD2	CASSSVLSGGSNEQFF	TGTGCCAGCAGTTCCGTCCTATCGGGGGGGTCAAATGAGCAGTTCTTC
.	TRBJ2-5	TRBV6-6	.	CASFGARETQYF	TGTGCCAGTTTTGGGGCACGAGAGACCCAGTACTTC
many	TRBJ2-7	TRBV4-2	.	CASSPGGDTYEQYF	TGTGCCAGCAGCCCGGGCGGGGACACCTACGAGCAGTACTTC
.	TRBJ2-2	TRBV24-1	TRBD2	CATSDRLAGVTGELFF	TGTGCCACCAGTGATCGATTAGCGGGGGTCACCGGGGAGCTGTTTTTT
few	TRBJ1-1	TRBV4-3	.	CASSQNLQAVPQAFF	TGCGCCAGCAGCCAAAACTTACAGGCCGTTCCGCAAGCTTTCTTT
few	TRBJ1-6	TRBV27	.	CASSIEGVNSPLHF	TGTGCCAGCAGTATCGAGGGGGTCAATTCACCCCTCCACTTT
.	TRBJ1-2	TRBV4-1	.	CASSQEAAGNYGYTF	TGCGCCAGCAGCCAAGAAGCGGCAGGGAACTATGGCTACACCTTC
many	TRBJ1-2	TRBV6-2/TRBV6-3	.	CASRKVSSAAGYTF	TGTGCCAGCAGGAAGGTTTCCTCAGCGGCTGGCTACACCTTC
.	TRBJ2-3	TRBV5-1	.	CASSSGSGVVADTQYF	TGCGCCAGCAGCAGCGGGTCGGGGGTCGTCGCAGATACGCAGTATTTT
.	TRBJ1-5	TRBV6-5	TRBD1	CASSYDRARQPQHF	TGTGCCAGCAGTTACGACAGGGCACGTCAGCCCCAGCATTTT
.	TRBJ2-5	TRBV28	TRBD1	CASSLIETGGSKTQYF	TGTGCCAGCAGTTTGATTGAGACAGGGGGCTCGAAGACCCAGTACTTC
.	TRBJ2-3	TRBV5-1	TRBD2	CASSRSPAGGQADTQYF	TGCGCCAGCAGCCGGTCTCCAGCGGGGGGGCAGGCAGATACGCAGTATTTT
.	TRBJ1-1	TRBV11-2	TRBD1	CASSLVGQGMNTEAFF	TGTGCCAGCAGCTTGGTTGGACAGGGAATGAACACTGAAGCTTTCTTT
once	TRBJ2-7	TRBV2	TRBD1	CASKDRGGEQYF	TGTGCCAGCAAGGACAGGGGAGGCGAGCAGTACTTC
.	TRBJ2-7	TRBV14	.	CASSPHISSTGSSYEQYF	TGTGCCAGCAGCCCACATATTTCGTCGACAGGCAGCTCCTACGAGCAGTACTTC
.	TRBJ2-7	TRBV2	.	CASNSETVSYEQYF	TGTGCCAGCAATTCGGAGACAGTATCCTACGAGCAGTACTTC